This entry lists 27 T cell receptor beta chains sequenced from one sample in a study of cytomegalovirus exposure and HLA in healthy donors (dated 2017 in TCRdb). The library came from the immunoSEQ multiplex PCR assay. The multiplex PCR relied on a mix of 60 forward primers for TCR Vbeta segments and 13 reverse primers for TCR Jbeta segments. The immuneACCESS repertoire file appears here via TCRdb, limited to in-frame rearrangements. These files lack a portion of the clones; in checked studies, under half of the deficit traces to unresolved V genes, and the cause of the others is not known. This sample is represented by more than 95,000 clones; about four fifths of them were singletons. The ten largest clones capture over 2% of the sample. The sample comprised PBMCs. The receptor set was obtained from a man aged 25-45 years in good health and CMV-seronegative.

The chain recombines TRBV9 with TRBJ2-5; perhaps TRBD2 as D (7 bases). The CDR3 sequence is 17 residues long. V was trimmed by 0 bases and J by 1 base, leaving 16 bases between them. Looked up from germline, CDR1 is SGDLS and CDR2 is YYNGEE. The CDR3, as DNA: TGTGCCAGCAGCGTAGGAGGGGGGCCGGGAGGCCAAGAGACCCAGTACTTC. It yields the protein CASSVGGGPGGQETQYF.

Note on this clone: A read error may produce the germline difference seen at one junction end. The CDR3 here is CASSPRLAKTGELFF. DNA for the CDR3: TGTGCCAGCAGCCCTCGACTAGCGAAGACCGGGGAGCTGTTTTTT. V is TRBV7-2 and J is TRBJ2-2; TRBD2 matches at 8 bases. CDR1 and CDR2 from the germline V gene are SGHTA and FQGNSA. CDR3 length: 15 amino acids.

The rearrangement links TRBV18 to TRBJ2-5; D gene unclear. The length of the CDR3 is 11 residues. Germline V CDR1 and CDR2: KGHSH, LQKENI. Trimming took off 5 bases at V and 3 bases at J, with 4 bases between the two ends. The CDR3 DNA reads TGTGCCAGCTCAATCGAAGAGACCCAGTACTTC. It specifies CASSIEETQYF.

The rearrangement joins TRBV30 to TRBJ1-1, with 8 bases that match TRBD1. Trimming took 3 bases from V and 4 from J; bases not matched to a gene: 7. The CDR3 covers 14 residues. Germline CDR1 GTSNPN, CDR2 SVGIG (reference sequence). The CDR3 region has the DNA TGTGCCTGGAGCGCGGACAGGGCGAGCACTGAAGCTTTCTTT. Its protein is CAWSADRASTEAFF.

V is TRBV7-2 and J is TRBJ2-5; TRBD1 matches 9 bases. The V gene's germline CDR1 is SGHTA and CDR2 FQGNSA. V dropped 5 bases and J dropped 2; count of bases not matched to a gene: 12. The CDR3 runs to 17 residues. The CDR3 loop reads CASSQDRGTILQETQYF. For the CDR3, the DNA is TGTGCCAGCAGCCAGGACAGGGGCACTATTCTTCAAGAGACCCAGTACTTC.

The chain couples TRBV9 to TRBJ2-7, with 12 bases identical to TRBD1. The V segment lost 3 bases and the J segment 7 bases; nucleotides outside the gene matches: 5. Germline V lookup: CDR1 SGDLS, CDR2 YYNGEE. This CDR3 contains 14 residues. The CDR3 spells CASSAGQGAIEQYF. The CDR3 DNA reads TGTGCCAGCAGCGCGGGACAGGGGGCTATAGAGCAGTACTTC.

The rearrangement links TRBV7-7 to TRBJ2-5, with TRBD2 identical over 8 bases. V lost 5 bases and J lost 2; bases outside the gene matches: 4. CDR1 and CDR2 from the germline V gene are SSHAT and FNYEAQ (reference sequence). The CDR3 is 14 residues long. CDR3 DNA: TGTGCCAGCAGCCCCGGGACTAGACAAGAGACCCAGTACTTC. This gives the protein CASSPGTRQETQYF.

The chain employs TRBV10-3 and TRBJ2-3, with TRBD2 identical over 7 bases. V shed 5 bases and J 2 bases; nucleotides not matched to a gene: 7. The CDR3 is 15 residues long. The germline gives CDR1 ENHRY, CDR2 SYGVKD. The CDR3 DNA reads TGTGCCATCAGTCTGACTAGCAGTTCCACAGATACGCAGTATTTT. Translating gives CAISLTSSSTDTQYF.

This clone was detected only a few times. The chain couples TRBV5-5 to TRBJ1-6; D gene unclear. This CDR3 is 16 amino acids long. Germline CDR1 is SGHKS and CDR2 is YYEKEE (reference sequence). Deletions cut 0 bases from V and 5 bases from J, with 12 bases between. The CDR3 sequence: CASSLAGDANNSPLHF. The CDR3 DNA follows: TGTGCCAGCAGCTTGGCCGGGGATGCGAATAATTCACCCCTCCACTTT.

The V and J genes are TRBV5-4 and TRBJ2-5; 14 bases align to TRBD2. The CDR3 has 15 residues. J lost 9 bases, V lost 3 bases, and 7 bases had no gene match. Germline V CDR1 and CDR2: SGHNT, YYREEE (reference sequence). The CDR3 coding sequence is TGTGCCAGCAGCTCAGGACTAGCGGGAGGTAGGGCCCAGTACTTC. Protein product: CASSSGLAGGRAQYF.

This clone was recorded a few times. Other DNA sequences in this sample translate to the same CDR3. The chain recombines TRBV30 with TRBJ1-1; 7 bases line up with TRBD1. In germline, CDR1 is GTSNPN, CDR2 SVGIG (reference sequence). V dropped 0 bases and J dropped 0; count of bases not matched to a gene: 1. The CDR3 spans 14 residues. CDR3 amino acids: CAWSVGTVNTEAFF. The CDR3 nucleotides are TGTGCCTGGAGTGTAGGGACAGTGAACACTGAAGCTTTCTTT.

V is TRBV29-1 and J is TRBJ2-1; 8 positions match TRBD2. The V gene's germline CDR1 is SQVTM and CDR2 ANQGSEA. After removal of 3 bases from V and 4 bases from J, the junction contained 8 bases not matched to a gene. The CDR3 loop spans 15 amino acids. CDR3 amino acids: CSVDYGRAWYNEQFF. The DNA for the CDR3 is TGCAGCGTTGACTACGGGAGGGCCTGGTACAATGAGCAGTTCTTC.

V usage is TRBV27 and J usage is TRBJ1-6; unclear D gene. CDR3 length: 14 residues. CDR1 MNHEY and CDR2 SMNVEV come from the germline V gene (reference sequence). V was trimmed by 6 bases and J by 0 bases, leaving 6 bases between them. The CDR3 DNA reads as TGTGCCAGCAGAAAGAGCTCCTATAATTCACCCCTCCACTTT. Protein sequence: CASRKSSYNSPLHF.

This chain uses TRBV7-8 with TRBJ2-5; no reliable D call. Trimming shortened V by 0 bases and J by 2 bases, and 10 bases separated the two germline ends. This CDR3 comprises 15 residues. Germline CDR1 is SGHVS and CDR2 is FQNEAQ. The CDR3 loop is CASSLANSLQETQYF. CDR3 DNA: TGTGCCAGCAGCTTAGCGAATTCACTGCAAGAGACCCAGTACTTC. Looking up the rest from reference TRBV7-8 and TRBJ2-5 gives the full variable domain: GAGVSQSPRYKVAKRGQDVALRCDPISGHVSLFWYQQALGQGPEFLTYFQNEAQLDKSGLPSDRFFAERPEGSVSTLKIQRTQQEDSAVYLCASSLANSLQETQYFGPGTRLLVL.

V usage is TRBV7-3 and J usage is TRBJ2-1; the D gene is possibly TRBD2 (5 bases). Per germline, CDR1 SGHTA and CDR2 FQGTGA. Deletions cut 4 bases from V and 7 bases from J, with 14 bases between. The CDR3 contains 14 residues. This chain's CDR3 is CASSSGLFPNEQFF. CDR3 nucleotides: TGTGCCAGCAGCTCTGGACTCTTCCCAAATGAGCAGTTCTTC.

V is TRBV25-1 and J is TRBJ2-7; 8 bases agree with TRBD2. Germline assignment: CDR1 MGHDK and CDR2 SYGVNS. The CDR3 has 15 amino acids. Trimming cost V 4 bases and J 4 bases; bases outside gene matches: 9. CDR3 nucleotides: TGTGCCAGCAGTGCCCTGGGAGCGGGAGAATACGAGCAGTACTTC. Translated: CASSALGAGEYEQYF.

The chain joins TRBV5-1 to TRBJ2-2; 8 bases align to TRBD1. Germline CDR1 is SGHRS and CDR2 is YFSETQ. The J segment lost 1 base and the V segment lost 4 bases, leaving 6 bases of the junction unmatched. This CDR3 is built from 16 residues. The CDR3 bases are TGCGCCAGCAGCGCCCAGGGGGCCGGGAACACCGGGGAGCTGTTTTTT. It yields the protein CASSAQGAGNTGELFF.

The sample holds a few counts of this clone. This chain joins TRBV7-9 and TRBJ1-1, with D perhaps TRBD1 (5 bases). CDR1 and CDR2 from the germline V gene are SEHNR and FQNEAQ (reference sequence). The CDR3 consists of 12 residues. The CDR3 DNA reads TGTGCATCGGTGGGCCAGGGAACTGAAGCTTTCTTT. This translates into CASVGQGTEAFF.

This clone was recorded only once. V gene TRBV28 combines with J gene TRBJ1-5; D call uncertain. The germline gives CDR1 MDHEN, CDR2 SYDVKM. V shed 2 bases and J shed 5 bases, with 10 bases lying between them. CDR3 length equals 14 residues. The CDR3 reads CASSLEGGYQPQHF. The CDR3 DNA sequence: TGTGCCAGCAGTTTAGAGGGTGGATATCAGCCCCAGCATTTT.

The chain recombines TRBV6-6 with TRBJ2-3; 8 bases are a match to TRBD1. Germline V CDR1 and CDR2: MNHNY, SVGAGI (reference sequence). The CDR3 is 14 residues long. V lost 7 bases, J lost 10 bases, and 13 bases stayed unmatched. CDR3 DNA sequence: TGTGCCAGCACTGTGGGGACAGGAGGATTTGCGCAGTATTTT. Translating it yields CASTVGTGGFAQYF.

The chain joins TRBV4-1 to TRBJ2-5; TRBD1 matches 7 bases. V gave up 4 bases and J gave up 5 bases; unmatched junction bases: 10. Germline V gene lookup returns CDR1 MGHRA and CDR2 YSYEKL. The CDR3 covers 15 residues. The CDR3 nucleotides read TGCGCCAGCAGCCGGGCAGACAGGGAAGAGGAGACCCAGTACTTC. Amino acid sequence: CASSRADREEETQYF.

The V call is TRBV7-2, the J call TRBJ2-7; 10 bases fit TRBD2. The CDR3 is 15 amino acids. Germline CDR1 and CDR2: SGHTA and FQGNSA. The V and J ends lost 2 bases and 4 bases, in that order; junction bases with no gene match: 5. CDR3 bases: TGTGCCAGCAGCTTAACTAGCGGGGTGCCTTACGAGCAGTACTTC. This encodes CASSLTSGVPYEQYF. Variable domain in full (rest from reference TRBV7-2 and TRBJ2-7): GAGVSQSPSNKVTEKGKDVELRCDPISGHTALYWYRQSLGQGLEFLIYFQGNSAPDKSGLPSDRFSAERTGGSVSTLTIQRTQQEDSAVYLCASSLTSGVPYEQYFGPGTRLTVT.

The rearrangement links TRBV4-3 to TRBJ1-1; D is perhaps TRBD1 (6 bases). CDR3 length: 14 amino acids. The V and J ends lost 3 bases and 9 bases respectively, with 17 bases between them. Germline loops: CDR1 LGHNA, CDR2 YSLEER. The CDR3: CASSQNPGHPKAFF. DNA of the CDR3: TGCGCCAGCAGCCAGAACCCGGGACACCCTAAAGCTTTCTTT.

This chain joins TRBV5-6 and TRBJ2-3, with 9 bases aligning to TRBD2. This CDR3 region has 15 residues. CDR1 SGHDT and CDR2 YYEEEE come from the germline V gene. V was clipped by 0 bases and J by 5 bases; unmatched bases: 4. The CDR3 reads CASSLASGDRDTQYF. In nucleotides, the CDR3 is TGTGCCAGCAGCTTGGCTAGCGGGGATAGAGATACGCAGTATTTT.

This rearrangement joins TRBV10-3 to TRBJ1-5; tentative D call: TRBD1 (6 bases). V was cut by 6 bases and J by 4 bases, with 13 bases left in between. There are 14 residues in the CDR3. CDR1 and CDR2 from the germline V gene are ENHRY and SYGVKD. The CDR3, as DNA: TGTGCCATCAGGGACGGACAGCTGAATCAGCCCCAGCATTTT. Translation: CAIRDGQLNQPQHF.

The rearrangement links TRBV28 to TRBJ2-7, with 10 bases matching TRBD1. V was clipped by 6 bases and J by 5 bases; unmatched bases: 7. CDR3 length: 14 residues. Germline CDR1 reads MDHEN; CDR2 reads SYDVKM. For the CDR3, the DNA is TGTGCCAGCAGACGACAGGGGGCGGAGCACGAGCAGTACTTC. Protein: CASRRQGAEHEQYF.

This clone showed up just a few times. The chain couples TRBV7-9 to TRBJ1-2; a possible D gene is TRBD1 (5 bases). Germline V gives CDR1 SEHNR, CDR2 FQNEAQ (reference sequence). Trimming left V 5 bases short and J 8 bases short, with 33 bases between. The CDR3 totals 19 residues. CDR3 DNA sequence: TGTGCCAGCAGCACCCTTCCGGGAGGCGAGGGGAATCCCCACTCGGGCTACACCTTC. It codes for CASSTLPGGEGNPHSGYTF.